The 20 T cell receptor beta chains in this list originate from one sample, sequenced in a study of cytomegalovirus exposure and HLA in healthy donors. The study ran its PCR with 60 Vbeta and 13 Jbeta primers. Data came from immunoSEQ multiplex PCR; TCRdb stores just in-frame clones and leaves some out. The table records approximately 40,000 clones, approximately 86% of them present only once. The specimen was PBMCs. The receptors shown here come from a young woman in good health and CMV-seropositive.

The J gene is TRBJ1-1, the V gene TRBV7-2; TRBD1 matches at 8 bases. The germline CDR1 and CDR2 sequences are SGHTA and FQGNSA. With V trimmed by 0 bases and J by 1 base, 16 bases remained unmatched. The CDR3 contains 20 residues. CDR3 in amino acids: CASSLASGLRTQGANTEAFF. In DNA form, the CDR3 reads TGTGCCAGCAGCTTAGCATCCGGTCTCAGGACCCAGGGGGCGAACACTGAAGCTTTCTTT.

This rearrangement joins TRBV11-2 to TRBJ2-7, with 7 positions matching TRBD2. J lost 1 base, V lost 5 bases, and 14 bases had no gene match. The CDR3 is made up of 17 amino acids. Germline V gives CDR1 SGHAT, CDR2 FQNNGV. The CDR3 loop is CASSPPPSSGLSYEQYF. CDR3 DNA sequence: TGTGCCAGCAGCCCTCCTCCTTCTAGCGGCCTTTCCTACGAGCAGTACTTC.

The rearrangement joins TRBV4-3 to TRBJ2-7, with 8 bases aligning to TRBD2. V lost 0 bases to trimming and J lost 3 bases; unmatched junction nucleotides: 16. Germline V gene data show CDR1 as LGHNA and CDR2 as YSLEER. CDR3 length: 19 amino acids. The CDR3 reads CASSQDRGGRISPNYEQYF. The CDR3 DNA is TGCGCCAGCAGCCAAGACCGGGGGGGCCGAATATCGCCCAACTACGAGCAGTACTTC.

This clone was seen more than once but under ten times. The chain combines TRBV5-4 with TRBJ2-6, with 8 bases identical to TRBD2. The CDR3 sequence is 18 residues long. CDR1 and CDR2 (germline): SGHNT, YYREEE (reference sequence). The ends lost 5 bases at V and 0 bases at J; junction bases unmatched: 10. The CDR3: CASSPSLAASSGANVLTF. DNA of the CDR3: TGTGCCAGCAGTCCGTCACTAGCGGCCAGCTCTGGGGCCAACGTCCTGACTTTC.

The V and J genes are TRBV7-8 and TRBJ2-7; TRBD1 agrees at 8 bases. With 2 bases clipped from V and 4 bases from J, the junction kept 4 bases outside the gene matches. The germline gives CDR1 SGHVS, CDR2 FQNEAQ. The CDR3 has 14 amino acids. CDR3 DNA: TGTGCCAGCAGCTTACGACAGGGGATATACGAGCAGTACTTC. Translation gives CASSLRQGIYEQYF.

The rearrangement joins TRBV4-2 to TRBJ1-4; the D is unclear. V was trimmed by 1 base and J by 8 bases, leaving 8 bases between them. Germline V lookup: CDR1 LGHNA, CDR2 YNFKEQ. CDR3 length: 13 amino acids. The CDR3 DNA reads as TGTGCCAGCAGCCAAGCCCTCTCGGAAAAACTGTTTTTT. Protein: CASSQALSEKLFF.

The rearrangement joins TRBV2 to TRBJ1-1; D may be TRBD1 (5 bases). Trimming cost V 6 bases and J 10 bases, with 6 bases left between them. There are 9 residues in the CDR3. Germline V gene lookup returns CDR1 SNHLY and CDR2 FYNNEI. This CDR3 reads CASSGGAFF. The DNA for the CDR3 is TGTGCCAGCAGCGGGGGAGCTTTCTTT.

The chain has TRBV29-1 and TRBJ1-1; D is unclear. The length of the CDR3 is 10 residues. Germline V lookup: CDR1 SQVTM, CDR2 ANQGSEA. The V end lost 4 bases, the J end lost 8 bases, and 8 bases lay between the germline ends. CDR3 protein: CSVGNLEAFF. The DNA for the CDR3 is TGCAGCGTTGGTAACTTGGAAGCTTTCTTT.

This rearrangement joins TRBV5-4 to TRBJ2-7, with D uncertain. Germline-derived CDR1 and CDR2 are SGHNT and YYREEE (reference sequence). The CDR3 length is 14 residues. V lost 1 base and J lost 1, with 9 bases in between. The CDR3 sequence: CASSLPSESYEQYF. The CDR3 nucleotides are TGTGCCAGCAGCTTGCCTTCGGAGTCCTACGAGCAGTACTTC.

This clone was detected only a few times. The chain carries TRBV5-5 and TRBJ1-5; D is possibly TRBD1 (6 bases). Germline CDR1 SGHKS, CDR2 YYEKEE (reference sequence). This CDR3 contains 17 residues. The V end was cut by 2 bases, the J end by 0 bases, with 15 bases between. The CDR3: CASSFPQGPYSNQPQHF. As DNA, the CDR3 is TGTGCCAGCAGCTTCCCCCAGGGGCCATATAGCAATCAGCCCCAGCATTTT.

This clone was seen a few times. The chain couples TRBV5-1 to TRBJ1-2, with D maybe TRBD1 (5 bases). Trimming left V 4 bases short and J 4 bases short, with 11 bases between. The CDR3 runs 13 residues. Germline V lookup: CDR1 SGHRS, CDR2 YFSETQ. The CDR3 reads CASSLQEFYGYTF. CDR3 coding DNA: TGCGCCAGCAGCCTACAGGAGTTCTATGGCTACACCTTC.

The CDR3 protein is CATSVGQGARSELFF. DNA for the CDR3: TGTGCCACCTCCGTGGGACAGGGGGCCAGGTCGGAGCTGTTTTTT. The chain combines TRBV2 with TRBJ2-2; TRBD1 matches 12 bases. V was pared by 10 bases and J by 10 bases, with 13 bases of the junction left unmatched. Looked up from germline, CDR1 is SNHLY and CDR2 is FYNNEI. CDR3 size: 15 residues.

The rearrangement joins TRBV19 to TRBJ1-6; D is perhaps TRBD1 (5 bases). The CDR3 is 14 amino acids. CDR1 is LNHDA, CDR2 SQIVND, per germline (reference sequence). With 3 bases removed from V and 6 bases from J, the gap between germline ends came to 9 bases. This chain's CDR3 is CASSIGQGNSPLHF. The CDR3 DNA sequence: TGTGCCAGTAGTATTGGGCAGGGTAATTCACCCCTCCACTTT.

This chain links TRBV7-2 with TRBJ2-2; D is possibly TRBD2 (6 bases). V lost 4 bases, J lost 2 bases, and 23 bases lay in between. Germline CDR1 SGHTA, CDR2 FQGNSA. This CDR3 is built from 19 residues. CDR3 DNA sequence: TGTGCCAGCAGCTCAACTGGGGGTCGCGGGGCTTCTAACACCGGGGAGCTGTTTTTT. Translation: CASSSTGGRGASNTGELFF. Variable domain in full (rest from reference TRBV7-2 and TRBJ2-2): GAGVSQSPSNKVTEKGKDVELRCDPISGHTALYWYRQSLGQGLEFLIYFQGNSAPDKSGLPSDRFSAERTGGSVSTLTIQRTQQEDSAVYLCASSSTGGRGASNTGELFFGEGSRLTVL.

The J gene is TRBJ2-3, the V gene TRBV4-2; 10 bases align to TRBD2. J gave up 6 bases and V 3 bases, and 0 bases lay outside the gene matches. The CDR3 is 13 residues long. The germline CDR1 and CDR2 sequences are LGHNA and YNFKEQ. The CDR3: CASSQGLADTQYF. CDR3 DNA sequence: TGTGCCAGCAGCCAGGGACTAGCGGATACGCAGTATTTT.

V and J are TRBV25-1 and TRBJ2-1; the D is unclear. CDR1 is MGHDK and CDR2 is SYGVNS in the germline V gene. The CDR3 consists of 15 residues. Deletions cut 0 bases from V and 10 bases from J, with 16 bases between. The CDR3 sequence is CASSEYRLTKLEQFF. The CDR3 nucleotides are TGTGCCAGCAGTGAATATCGACTTACTAAGCTCGAGCAGTTCTTC.

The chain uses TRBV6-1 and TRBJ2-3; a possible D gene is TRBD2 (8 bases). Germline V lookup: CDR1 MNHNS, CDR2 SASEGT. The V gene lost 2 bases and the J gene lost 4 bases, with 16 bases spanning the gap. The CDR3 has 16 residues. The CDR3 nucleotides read TGTGCCAGCAGTGAATCGCCGGGAGGGGGCGCAGATACGCAGTATTTT. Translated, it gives CASSESPGGGADTQYF.

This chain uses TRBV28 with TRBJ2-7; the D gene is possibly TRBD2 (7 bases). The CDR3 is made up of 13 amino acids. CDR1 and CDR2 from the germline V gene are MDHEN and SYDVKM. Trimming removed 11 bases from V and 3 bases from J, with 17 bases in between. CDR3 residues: CAAQGGGVYEQYF. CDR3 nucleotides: TGTGCCGCTCAGGGAGGGGGGGTCTACGAGCAGTACTTC. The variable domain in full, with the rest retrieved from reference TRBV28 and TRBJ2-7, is DVKVTQSSRYLVKRTGEKVFLECVQDMDHENMFWYRQDPGLGLRLIYFSYDVKMKEKGDIPEGYSVSREKKERFSLILESASTNQTSMYLCAAQGGGVYEQYFGPGTRLTVT.

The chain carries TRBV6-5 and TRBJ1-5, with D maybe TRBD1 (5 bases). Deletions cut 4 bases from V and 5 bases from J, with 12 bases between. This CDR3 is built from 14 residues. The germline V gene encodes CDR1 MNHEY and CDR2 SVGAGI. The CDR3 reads CASSSAGRDQPQHF. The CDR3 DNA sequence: TGTGCCAGCAGTTCCGCAGGGAGGGATCAGCCCCAGCATTTT.

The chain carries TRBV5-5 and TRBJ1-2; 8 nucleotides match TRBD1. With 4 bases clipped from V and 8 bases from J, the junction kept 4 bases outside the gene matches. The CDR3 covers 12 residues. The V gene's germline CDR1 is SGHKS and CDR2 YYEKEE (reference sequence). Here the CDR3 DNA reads TGTGCCAGCAGCCTGGACAGGGACGGCTACACCTTC. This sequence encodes CASSLDRDGYTF.